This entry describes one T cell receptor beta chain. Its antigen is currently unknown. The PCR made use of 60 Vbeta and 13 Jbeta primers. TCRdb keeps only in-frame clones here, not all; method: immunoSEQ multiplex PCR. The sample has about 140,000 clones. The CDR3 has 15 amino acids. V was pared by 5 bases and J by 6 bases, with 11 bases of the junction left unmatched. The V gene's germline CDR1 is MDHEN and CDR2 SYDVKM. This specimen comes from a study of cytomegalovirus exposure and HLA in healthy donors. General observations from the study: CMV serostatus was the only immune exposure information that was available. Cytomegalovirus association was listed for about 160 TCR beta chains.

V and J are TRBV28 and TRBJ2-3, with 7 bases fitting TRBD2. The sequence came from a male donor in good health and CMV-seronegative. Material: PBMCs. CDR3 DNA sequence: TGTGCCAGCAGTCCCGCCGGGACTACCTTGGATACGCAGTATTTT. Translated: CASSPAGTTLDTQYF. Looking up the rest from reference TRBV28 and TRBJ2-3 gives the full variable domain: DVKVTQSSRYLVKRTGEKVFLECVQDMDHENMFWYRQDPGLGLRLIYFSYDVKMKEKGDIPEGYSVSREKKERFSLILESASTNQTSMYLCASSPAGTTLDTQYFGPGTRLTVL.